This TCR beta chain was captured in a study of T cells in Graves' hyperthyroidism and ophthalmopathy. The study's findings and limits: Separation of ophthalmopathy from stable hyperthyroidism was achieved by a 13 V-J model.

This clonotype was observed at least ten times. Its antigen remains unknown. The CDR3 runs to 16 residues. The germline gives CDR1 LGHDT, CDR2 YNNKEL (reference sequence). V was clipped by 6 bases and J by 0 bases, with 15 bases between them. Amplified TCR beta CDR3 regions derived from RNA transcripts. Initially, a first-round RT-PCR of the TCR CDR3 employed the HTBI primer set. TCRdb reanalysed the multiplex PCR reads using MiXCR and keeps one entry per CDR3 protein. The table includes about 580,000 distinct CDR3 sequences, about half detected once. Specimen: peripheral blood or thyroid tissue (not recorded which). The V call is TRBV3-1, the J call TRBJ1-5, with unresolved D. This TCR was recovered from a woman younger than 30 with Graves' hyperthyroidism. CDR3 in amino acids: CASSPDGRYSNQPQHF. The CDR3 DNA reads as TGTGCCAGCAGTCCGGACGGTAGGTATAGCAATCAGCCCCAGCATTTT.